The entry below describes one TCR beta chain. Its antigen is unknown. The germline V gene has CDR1 WSHSY and CDR2 SAAADI. This CDR3 is 19 amino acids long. V was clipped by 8 bases and J by 3 bases; unmatched bases: 20. RNA transcripts were the template, and TCR beta CDR3 regions were amplified from them. RT-PCR with HTBI primers came first, then second-round multiplex PCR. In TCRdb, the multiplex PCR reads were re-called with MiXCR into one record per CDR3 protein. The sample contains roughly 700,000 distinct CDR3 sequences, roughly two fifths of which appear only once. The data are from a study of Graves' ophthalmopathy and Graves' hyperthyroidism. Study-level findings and limits: Forecasting of ophthalmopathy progression by the model achieved almost 71% sensitivity and roughly 72% specificity.

Under 3 months in duration, the ophthalmopathy in affected donors had moderate-to-severe activity, CAS ≥3 and NOSPECS ≥4. Lactation, pregnancy, uncontrolled infections and other autoimmune diseases were all grounds for excluding patients. Clinicians made diagnoses from clinical symptoms, serum thyroxine, TRAb, thyroid ultrasound and orbital computed tomography. The sequenced sample was peripheral blood. This clonotype was sampled from an adult man with Graves' ophthalmopathy. The chain combines TRBV10-2 with TRBJ2-7; the match to TRBD2 covers 12 bases. CDR3 sequence reads: CASQDKTSGSGIGVYEQYF. The DNA for the CDR3 is TGCGCCAGCCAAGACAAGACTAGCGGGAGTGGAATTGGGGTCTACGAGCAGTACTTC.